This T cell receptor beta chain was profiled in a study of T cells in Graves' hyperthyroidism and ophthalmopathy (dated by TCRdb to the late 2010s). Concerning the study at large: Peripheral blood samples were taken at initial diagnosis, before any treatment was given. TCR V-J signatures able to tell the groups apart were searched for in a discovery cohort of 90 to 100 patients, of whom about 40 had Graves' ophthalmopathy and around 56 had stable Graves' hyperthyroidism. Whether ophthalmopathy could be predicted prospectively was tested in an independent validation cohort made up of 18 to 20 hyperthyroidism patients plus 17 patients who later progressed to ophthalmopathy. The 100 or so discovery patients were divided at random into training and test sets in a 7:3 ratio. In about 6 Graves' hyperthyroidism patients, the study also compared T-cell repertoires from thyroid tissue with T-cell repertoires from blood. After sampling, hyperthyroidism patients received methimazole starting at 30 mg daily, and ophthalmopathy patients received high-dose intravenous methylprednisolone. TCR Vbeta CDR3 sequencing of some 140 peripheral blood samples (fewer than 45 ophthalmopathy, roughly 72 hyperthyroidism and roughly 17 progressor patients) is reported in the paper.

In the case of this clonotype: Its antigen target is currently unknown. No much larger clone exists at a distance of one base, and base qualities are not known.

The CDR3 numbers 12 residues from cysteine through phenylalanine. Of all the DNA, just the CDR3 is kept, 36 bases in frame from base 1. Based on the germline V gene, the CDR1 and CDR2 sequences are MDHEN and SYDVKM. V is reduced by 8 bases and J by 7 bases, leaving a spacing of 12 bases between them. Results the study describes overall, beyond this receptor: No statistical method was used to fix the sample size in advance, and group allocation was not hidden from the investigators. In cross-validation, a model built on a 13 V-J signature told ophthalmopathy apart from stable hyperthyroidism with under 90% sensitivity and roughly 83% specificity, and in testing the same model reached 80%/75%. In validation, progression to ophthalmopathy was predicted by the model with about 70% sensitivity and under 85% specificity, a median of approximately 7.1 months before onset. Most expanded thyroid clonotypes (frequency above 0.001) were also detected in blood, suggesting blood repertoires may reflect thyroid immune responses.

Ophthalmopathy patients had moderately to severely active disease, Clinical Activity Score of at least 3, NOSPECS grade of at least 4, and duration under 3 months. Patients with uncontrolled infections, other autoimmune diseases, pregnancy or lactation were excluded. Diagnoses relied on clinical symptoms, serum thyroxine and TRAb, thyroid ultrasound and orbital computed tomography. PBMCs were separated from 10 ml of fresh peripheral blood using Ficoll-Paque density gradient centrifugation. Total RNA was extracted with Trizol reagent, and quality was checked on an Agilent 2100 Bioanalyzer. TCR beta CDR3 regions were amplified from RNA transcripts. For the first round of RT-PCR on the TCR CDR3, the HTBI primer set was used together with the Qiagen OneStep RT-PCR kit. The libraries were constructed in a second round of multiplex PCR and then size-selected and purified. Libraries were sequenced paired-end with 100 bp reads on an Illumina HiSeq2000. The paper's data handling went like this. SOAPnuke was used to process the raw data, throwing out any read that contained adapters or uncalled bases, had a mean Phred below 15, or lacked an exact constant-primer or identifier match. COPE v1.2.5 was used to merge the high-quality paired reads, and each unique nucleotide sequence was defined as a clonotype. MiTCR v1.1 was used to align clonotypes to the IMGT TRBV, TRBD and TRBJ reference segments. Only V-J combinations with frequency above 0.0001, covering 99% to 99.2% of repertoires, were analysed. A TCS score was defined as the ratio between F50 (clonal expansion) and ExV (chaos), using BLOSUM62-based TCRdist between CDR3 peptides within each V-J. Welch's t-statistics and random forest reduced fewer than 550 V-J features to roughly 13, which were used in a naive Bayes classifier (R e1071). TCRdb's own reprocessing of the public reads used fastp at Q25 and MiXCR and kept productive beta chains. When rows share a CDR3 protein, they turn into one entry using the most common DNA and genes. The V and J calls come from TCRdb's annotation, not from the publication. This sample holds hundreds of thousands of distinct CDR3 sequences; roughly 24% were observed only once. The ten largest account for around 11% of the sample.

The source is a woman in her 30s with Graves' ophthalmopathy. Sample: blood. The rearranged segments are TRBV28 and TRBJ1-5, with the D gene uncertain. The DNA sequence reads TGTGCCAGCCAAACCCCGGGACAGCCCCAGCATTTT. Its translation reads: CASQTPGQPQHF.